Shown below are 16 T cell receptor beta chains from a single sample sequenced in a study of neoadjuvant anti-PD-1 for oral cavity cancer. This sample's time point: after neoadjuvant nivolumab, at surgical resection. The data were produced by immunoSEQ multiplex PCR, yet TCRdb's version contains in-frame clones alone and is incomplete. The table has tens of thousands of clones, approximately 87% seen once. The input for sequencing was PBMCs, taken after nivolumab (anti-PD-1) treatment. All receptors derive from a person aged 35-80 years with oral cavity squamous cell carcinoma.

CDR3 DNA: TGTGCCAGCAGTTTGAGGGACCTCTCCTACGAGCAGTACTTC. Translation gives CASSLRDLSYEQYF. The rearrangement links TRBV28 to TRBJ2-7; D tentatively fits TRBD1 or TRBD2 (5 bases each). In germline, CDR1 is MDHEN, CDR2 SYDVKM. The CDR3 runs 14 residues. Trimming shortened V by 3 bases and J by 0 bases, and 9 bases separated the two germline ends.

The V gene is TRBV4-1, the J gene TRBJ2-3, with TRBD2 identical over 14 bases. Germline CDR1 reads MGHRA; CDR2 reads YSYEKL. V shed 4 bases, J shed 6 bases, and the junction held 3 bases outside the gene matches. This CDR3 has 15 residues. This CDR3 is CASSRLAGGPDTQYF. In nucleotides, the CDR3 is TGCGCCAGCAGCCGACTAGCGGGAGGGCCGGATACGCAGTATTTT.

This chain links TRBV6-5 with TRBJ1-1; no reliable D call. This CDR3 has 13 amino acids. V was cut by 5 bases and J by 7 bases, with 14 bases left in between. Germline loops: CDR1 MNHEY, CDR2 SVGAGI. The CDR3 here is CASSELGRSEAFF. CDR3 in DNA: TGTGCCAGCAGTGAATTAGGGCGGAGTGAAGCTTTCTTT.

This clone was detected only once. V and J are TRBV19 and TRBJ1-2, with a tentative D call TRBD1 (5 bases). Trimming removed 10 bases from V and 2 bases from J, with 23 bases in between. This CDR3 region has 16 residues. Germline CDR1 LNHDA, CDR2 SQIVND (reference sequence). The CDR3 bases are TGTGCCACTCCCAGGGCAGGAAATTCTAAGAACTATGGCTACACCTTC. It yields the protein CATPRAGNSKNYGYTF. Filled out from reference TRBV19 and TRBJ1-2, the complete variable domain reads DGGITQSPKYLFRKEGQNVTLSCEQNLNHDAMYWYRQDPGQGLRLIYYSQIVNDFQKGDIAEGYSVSREKKESFPLTVTSAQKNPTAFYLCATPRAGNSKNYGYTFGSGTRLTVV.

The gene calls are TRBV28 and TRBJ1-6; no firm D call. V was pared by 3 bases and J by 4 bases, with 13 bases between. The germline V gene encodes CDR1 MDHEN and CDR2 SYDVKM. The CDR3 has 16 amino acids. The CDR3 spells CASSLPNTGYNSPLHF. Here the CDR3 DNA reads TGTGCCAGCAGTTTGCCAAACACGGGATATAATTCACCCCTCCACTTT.

The V gene is TRBV12-5, the J gene TRBJ2-1; 12 nucleotides agree with TRBD2. The trim removed 4 bases at V and 9 bases at J, leaving 7 bases unmatched. Germline-derived CDR1 and CDR2 are LGHNT and FRNRAP. The CDR3 spans 15 residues. CDR3 protein: CASGSSSGGAGEQFF. The DNA for the CDR3 is TGTGCTAGTGGTTCCTCTAGCGGGGGGGCGGGTGAGCAGTTCTTC.

The chain carries TRBV2 and TRBJ2-6, with D unclear. Germline CDR1 reads SNHLY; CDR2 reads FYNNEI. The CDR3 is made up of 13 amino acids. Trimming took 6 bases from V and 1 from J, leaving 4 bases between them. The CDR3 protein is CASRVSGANVLTF. The CDR3 bases are TGTGCCAGCAGAGTTTCTGGGGCCAACGTCCTGACTTTC.

The chain carries TRBV2 and TRBJ1-6, with D possibly TRBD1 on 6 matching bases. CDR1 and CDR2 from the germline V gene are SNHLY and FYNNEI. The CDR3 length is 14 residues. The V and J ends lost 7 bases and 10 bases respectively, with 17 bases between them. CDR3 amino acids: CASTMQRGASPLHF. The CDR3 nucleotides are TGTGCCAGCACCATGCAGCGGGGGGCCTCACCCCTCCACTTT.

The J gene is TRBJ1-1, the V gene TRBV18; D unresolved. V lost 5 bases, J lost 1 base, and 17 bases lay in between. This CDR3 is built from 16 residues. Germline CDR1 reads KGHSH; CDR2 reads LQKENI. CDR3 DNA sequence: TGTGCCAGCTCATCCCATATATTGGATAAGAACACTGAAGCTTTCTTT. Translating it yields CASSSHILDKNTEAFF.

The chain uses TRBV6-1 and TRBJ1-5, with D unresolved. CDR3 length: 13 residues. Germline values: CDR1 MNHNS, CDR2 SASEGT. The V end was cut by 7 bases, the J end by 9 bases, with 16 bases between. As DNA, the CDR3 is TGTGCCAGCACCTTACTCCCCGAGAGGCCCCAGCATTTT. Its translation: CASTLLPERPQHF.

The chain uses TRBV2 and TRBJ1-2; a weak D match, TRBD1 (5 bases). The CDR3 length is 15 residues. CDR1 is SNHLY, CDR2 FYNNEI, per germline. V lost 8 bases, J lost 7 bases, and 23 bases lay in between. The CDR3 sequence: CASSLEGQGRGGYTF. CDR3 in DNA: TGTGCCAGCTCACTCGAGGGTCAGGGCCGGGGTGGCTACACCTTC.

The sample holds a few counts of this clone. The chain combines TRBV7-9 with TRBJ2-2, with TRBD2 matching 9 bases. Per the germline V gene, CDR1 is SEHNR and CDR2 is FQNEAQ (reference sequence). With 5 bases clipped from V and 4 bases from J, the junction kept 5 bases outside the gene matches. CDR3 length equals 15 residues. Written as DNA, the CDR3 is TGTGCCAGCAGCCTAGGCGGGGGGGTCACCGGGGAGCTGTTTTTT. Amino acid sequence: CASSLGGGVTGELFF.

This clone was found once. This chain uses TRBV21-1 with TRBJ2-2. TRBV21-1 is classified as a pseudogene. CDR3 length equals 11 residues. The chain's CDR3 is CASSNTGELFF. The CDR3 DNA is TGTGCCAGCAGCAACACCGGGGAGCTGTTTTTT.

The J gene is TRBJ2-1, the V gene TRBV5-1; D is uncertain. The CDR3 extends over 14 amino acids. The V gene lost 0 bases and the J gene lost 7 bases, with 11 bases spanning the gap. Germline V CDR1 and CDR2: SGHRS, YFSETQ. CDR3 DNA sequence: TGCGCCAGCAGCTTGGAGAATATAGTGAATGAGCAGTTCTTC. Translating it yields CASSLENIVNEQFF.

The rearrangement links TRBV7-3 to TRBJ2-1, with TRBD2 as a possible D gene (5 bases). Per the germline V gene, CDR1 is SGHTA and CDR2 is FQGTGA. This CDR3 is 13 amino acids long. V was pared by 4 bases and J by 3 bases, with 7 bases between. In DNA form, the CDR3 reads TGTGCCAGCAGCTGGGCGGGCTACAATGAGCAGTTCTTC. Protein product: CASSWAGYNEQFF.

The chain combines TRBV6-1 with TRBJ2-1, with TRBD2 matching over 11 bases. Germline CDR1 MNHNS, CDR2 SASEGT. After removal of 0 bases from V and 5 bases from J, the junction contained 3 bases not matched to a gene. This CDR3 spans 16 amino acids. DNA for the CDR3: TGTGCCAGCAGTGAAGCGCTAGCGGGGGGCAACAATGAGCAGTTCTTC. The encoded protein is CASSEALAGGNNEQFF.